Shown below are 6 T cell receptor beta chains from a single sample sequenced in a study of blood T cell repertoires in COVID-19. Assay used: immunoSEQ multiplex PCR; TCRdb lists only in-frame clones, some missing. The sample lists roughly 180,000 clones, around 95% seen once, with about 0.8% in the top ten. Sample: peripheral blood. All receptors derive from a man aged 30 to 45 with COVID-19, enrolled during active disease.

This clone was seen more than once but under ten times. The chain's CDR3 is CASSLGQSAEAFF. The CDR3 DNA reads TGTGCCAGCAGCTTAGGCCAATCGGCTGAAGCTTTCTTT. The chain employs TRBV7-9 and TRBJ1-1; D not resolved. Trimming shortened V by 1 base and J by 6 bases, and 9 bases separated the two germline ends. Germline CDR1 and CDR2: SEHNR and FQNEAQ (reference sequence). This CDR3 has 13 residues.

This rearrangement joins TRBV11-3 to TRBJ2-5, with TRBD1 as a possible D gene (5 bases). The germline V gene encodes CDR1 SGHNT and CDR2 YENEEA. Trimming took off 3 bases at V and 5 bases at J, with 10 bases between the two ends. This CDR3 region has 13 residues. The CDR3 region has the DNA TGTGCCAGCAGCTTGGCAGGGATGGAGACCCAGTACTTC. Encoded protein: CASSLAGMETQYF. The full variable domain, completed using reference TRBV11-3 and TRBJ2-5, is EAGVVQSPRYKIIEKKQPVAFWCNPISGHNTLYWYLQNLGQGPELLIRYENEEAVDDSQLPKDRFSAERLKGVDSTLKIQPAELGDSAVYLCASSLAGMETQYFGPGTRLLVL.

V is TRBV5-1 and J is TRBJ2-7, with TRBD1 identical over 8 bases. This CDR3 has 14 amino acids. The germline gives CDR1 SGHRS, CDR2 YFSETQ. V was pared by 4 bases and J by 5 bases, with 8 bases of the junction left unmatched. DNA of the CDR3: TGCGCCAGCAGCCCCCCGACAGGGGACCACGAGCAGTACTTC. Translation gives CASSPPTGDHEQYF.

The chain carries TRBV15 and TRBJ2-7, with 8 bases that match TRBD2. The CDR3 length is 15 residues. J was trimmed by 4 bases and V by 3 bases; bases with no gene match: 8. Germline V lookup: CDR1 LNHNV, CDR2 YYDKDF (reference sequence). The CDR3 loop reads CATSSRGGAKYEQYF. In DNA, the CDR3 is TGTGCCACCAGCAGCCGGGGGGGGGCGAAGTACGAGCAGTACTTC.

The chain combines TRBV7-3 with TRBJ2-5; tentative D call: TRBD2 (6 bases). V was clipped by 5 bases and J by 4 bases, with 11 bases between them. This CDR3 region has 13 residues. Germline CDR1 reads SGHTA; CDR2 reads FQGTGA. The CDR3, as DNA: TGTGCCAGCAGCGATGTCGGGGGAGAGACCCAGTACTTC. Encoded protein: CASSDVGGETQYF.

This sequence joins TRBV24-1 and TRBJ2-3; 10 bases match TRBD2. The CDR3 runs to 17 residues. The germline V gene has CDR1 KGHDR and CDR2 SFDVKD. Trimming cost V 5 bases and J 1 base; bases outside gene matches: 8. The CDR3 bases are TGTGCCACCAGTGGGCCTAGCGGGGGCCGCCGCACAGATACGCAGTATTTT. This encodes CATSGPSGGRRTDTQYF.